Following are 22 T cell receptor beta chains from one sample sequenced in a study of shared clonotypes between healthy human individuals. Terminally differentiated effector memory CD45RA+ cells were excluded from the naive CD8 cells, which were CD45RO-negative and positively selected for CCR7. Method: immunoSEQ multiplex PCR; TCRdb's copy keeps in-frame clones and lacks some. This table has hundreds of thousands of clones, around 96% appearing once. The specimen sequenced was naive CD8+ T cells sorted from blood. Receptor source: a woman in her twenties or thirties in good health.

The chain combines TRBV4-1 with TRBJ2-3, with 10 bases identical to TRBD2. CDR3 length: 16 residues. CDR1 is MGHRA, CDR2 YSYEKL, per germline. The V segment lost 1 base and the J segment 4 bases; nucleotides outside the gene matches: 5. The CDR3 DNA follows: TGCGCCAGCAGCCAAGCACTAGCGGGGACCGCAGATACGCAGTATTTT. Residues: CASSQALAGTADTQYF.

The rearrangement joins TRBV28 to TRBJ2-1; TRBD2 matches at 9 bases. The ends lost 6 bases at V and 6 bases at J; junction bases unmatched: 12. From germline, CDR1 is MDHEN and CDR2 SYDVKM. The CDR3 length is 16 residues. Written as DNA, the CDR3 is TGTGCCAGCAGCCCCCGGGAGACTAGCGGACTCAATGAGCAGTTCTTC. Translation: CASSPRETSGLNEQFF.

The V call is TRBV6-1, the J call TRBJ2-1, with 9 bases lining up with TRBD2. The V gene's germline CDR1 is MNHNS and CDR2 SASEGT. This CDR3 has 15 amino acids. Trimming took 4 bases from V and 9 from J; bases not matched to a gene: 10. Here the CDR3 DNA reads TGTGCCAGCAGTGGAGAGGCGGGAGGGCCGGGTGAGCAGTTCTTC. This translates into CASSGEAGGPGEQFF.

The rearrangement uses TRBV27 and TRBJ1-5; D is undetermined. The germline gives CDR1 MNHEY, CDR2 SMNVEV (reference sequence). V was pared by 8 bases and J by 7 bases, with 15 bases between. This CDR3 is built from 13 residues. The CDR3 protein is CASGRSARQPQHF. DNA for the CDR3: TGTGCCAGCGGTAGATCCGCTAGGCAGCCCCAGCATTTT.

The CDR3, as DNA: TGCGCCAGCAGCCAAGATTCGGGGGAGGGTGGGAATGAGCAGTTCTTC. Its protein is CASSQDSGEGGNEQFF. The chain couples TRBV4-1 to TRBJ2-1; TRBD2 matches 7 bases. Germline V gene data show CDR1 as MGHRA and CDR2 as YSYEKL. The V segment lost 0 bases and the J segment 7 bases; nucleotides outside the gene matches: 9. CDR3 length: 16 amino acids.

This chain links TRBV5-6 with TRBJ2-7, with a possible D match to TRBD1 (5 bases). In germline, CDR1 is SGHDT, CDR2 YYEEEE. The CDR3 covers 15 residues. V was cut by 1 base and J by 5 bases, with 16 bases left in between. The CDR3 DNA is TGTGCCAGCAGCTTGAGACGGACATCGGGCCACGAGCAGTACTTC. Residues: CASSLRRTSGHEQYF.

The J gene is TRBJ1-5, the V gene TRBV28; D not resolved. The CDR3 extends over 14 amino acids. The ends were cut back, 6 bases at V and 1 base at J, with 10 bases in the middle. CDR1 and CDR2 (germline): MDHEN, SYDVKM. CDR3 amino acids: CASSPIGSNQPQHF. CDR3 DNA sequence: TGTGCCAGCAGCCCGATTGGGAGCAATCAGCCCCAGCATTTT.

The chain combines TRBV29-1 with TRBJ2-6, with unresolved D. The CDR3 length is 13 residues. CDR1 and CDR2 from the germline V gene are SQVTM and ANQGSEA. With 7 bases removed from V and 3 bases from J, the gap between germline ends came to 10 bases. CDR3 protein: CSDEAVGANVLTF. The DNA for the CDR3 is TGCAGCGACGAGGCTGTTGGGGCCAACGTCCTGACTTTC.

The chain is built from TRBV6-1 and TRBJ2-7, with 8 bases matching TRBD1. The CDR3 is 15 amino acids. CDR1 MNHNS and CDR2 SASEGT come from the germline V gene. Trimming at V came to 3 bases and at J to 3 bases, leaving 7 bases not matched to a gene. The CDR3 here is CASSDGDRRYYEQYF. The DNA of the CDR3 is TGTGCCAGCAGTGATGGGGACAGGAGGTACTACGAGCAGTACTTC.

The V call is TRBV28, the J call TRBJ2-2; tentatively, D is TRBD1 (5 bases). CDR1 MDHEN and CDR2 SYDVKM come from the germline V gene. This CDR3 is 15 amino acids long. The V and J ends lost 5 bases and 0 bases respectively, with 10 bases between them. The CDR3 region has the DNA TGTGCCAGCAGTGCAGGGTACCCGAACACCGGGGAGCTGTTTTTT. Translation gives CASSAGYPNTGELFF. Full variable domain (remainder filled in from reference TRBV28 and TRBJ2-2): DVKVTQSSRYLVKRTGEKVFLECVQDMDHENMFWYRQDPGLGLRLIYFSYDVKMKEKGDIPEGYSVSREKKERFSLILESASTNQTSMYLCASSAGYPNTGELFFGEGSRLTVL.

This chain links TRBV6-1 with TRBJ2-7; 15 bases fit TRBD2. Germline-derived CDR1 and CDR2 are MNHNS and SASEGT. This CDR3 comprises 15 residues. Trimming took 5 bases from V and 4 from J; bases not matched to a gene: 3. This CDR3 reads CASSHGLAGGYEQYF. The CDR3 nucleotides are TGTGCCAGCAGTCACGGACTAGCGGGAGGGTACGAGCAGTACTTC.

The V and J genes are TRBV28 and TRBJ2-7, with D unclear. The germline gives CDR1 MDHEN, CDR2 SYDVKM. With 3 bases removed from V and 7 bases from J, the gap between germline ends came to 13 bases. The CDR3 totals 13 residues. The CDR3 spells CASSFNPAGEQYF. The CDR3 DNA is TGTGCCAGCAGTTTTAATCCAGCCGGGGAGCAGTACTTC.

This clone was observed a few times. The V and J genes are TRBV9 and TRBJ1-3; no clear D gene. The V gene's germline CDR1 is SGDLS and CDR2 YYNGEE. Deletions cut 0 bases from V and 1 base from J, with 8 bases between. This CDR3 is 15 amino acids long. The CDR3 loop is CASSVAWGSGNTIYF. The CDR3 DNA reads TGTGCCAGCAGCGTAGCTTGGGGATCTGGAAACACCATATATTTT. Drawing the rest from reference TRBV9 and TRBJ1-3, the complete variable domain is DSGVTQTPKHLITATGQRVTLRCSPRSGDLSVYWYQQSLDQGLQFLIQYYNGEERAKGNILERFSAQQFPDLHSELNLSSLELGDSALYFCASSVAWGSGNTIYFGEGSWLTVV.

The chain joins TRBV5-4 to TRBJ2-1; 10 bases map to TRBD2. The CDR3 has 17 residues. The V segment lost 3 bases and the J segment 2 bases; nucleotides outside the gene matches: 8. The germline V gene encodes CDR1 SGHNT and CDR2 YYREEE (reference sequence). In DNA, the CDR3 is TGTGCCAGCAGCTCCCCACCCGGGACTAGCGCCTACAATGAGCAGTTCTTC. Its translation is CASSSPPGTSAYNEQFF.

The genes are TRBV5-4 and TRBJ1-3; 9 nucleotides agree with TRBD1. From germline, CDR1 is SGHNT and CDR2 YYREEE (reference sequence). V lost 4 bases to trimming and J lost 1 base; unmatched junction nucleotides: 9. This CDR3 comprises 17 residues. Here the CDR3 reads CASSVGLGTGSGNTIYF. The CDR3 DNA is TGTGCCAGCAGCGTGGGCTTGGGGACAGGGTCTGGAAACACCATATATTTT.

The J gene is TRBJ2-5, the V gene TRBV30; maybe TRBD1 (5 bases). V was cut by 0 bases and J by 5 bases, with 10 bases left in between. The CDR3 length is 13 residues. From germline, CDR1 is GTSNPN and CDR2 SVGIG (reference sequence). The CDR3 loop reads CAWSVQGTETQYF. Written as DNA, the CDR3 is TGTGCCTGGAGTGTGCAGGGTACTGAGACCCAGTACTTC.

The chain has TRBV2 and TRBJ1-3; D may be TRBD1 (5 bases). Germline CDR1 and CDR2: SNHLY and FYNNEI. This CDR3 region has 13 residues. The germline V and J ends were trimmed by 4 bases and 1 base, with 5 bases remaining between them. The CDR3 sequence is CASSGGSGNTIYF. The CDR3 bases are TGTGCCAGCAGTGGGGGGTCTGGAAACACCATATATTTT.

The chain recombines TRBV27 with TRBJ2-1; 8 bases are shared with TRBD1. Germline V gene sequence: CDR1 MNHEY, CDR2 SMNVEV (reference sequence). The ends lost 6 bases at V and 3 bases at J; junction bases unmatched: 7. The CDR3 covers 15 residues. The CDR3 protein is CASSYGTGLYNEQFF. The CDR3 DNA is TGTGCCAGCAGCTACGGGACAGGCCTCTACAATGAGCAGTTCTTC.

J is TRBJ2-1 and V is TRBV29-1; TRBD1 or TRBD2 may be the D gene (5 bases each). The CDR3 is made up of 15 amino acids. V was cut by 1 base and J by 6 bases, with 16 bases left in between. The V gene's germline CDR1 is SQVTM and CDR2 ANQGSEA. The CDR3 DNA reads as TGCAGCGTTGAAGGAACAGAGGGGTCCGTCAATGAGCAGTTCTTC. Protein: CSVEGTEGSVNEQFF.

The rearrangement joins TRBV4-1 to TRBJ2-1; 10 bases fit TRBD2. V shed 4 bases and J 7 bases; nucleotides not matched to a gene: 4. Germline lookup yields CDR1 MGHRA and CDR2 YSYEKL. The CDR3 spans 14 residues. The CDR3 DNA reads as TGCGCCAGCAGCCTAGCGGGAGGCGGGAATGAGCAGTTCTTC. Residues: CASSLAGGGNEQFF.

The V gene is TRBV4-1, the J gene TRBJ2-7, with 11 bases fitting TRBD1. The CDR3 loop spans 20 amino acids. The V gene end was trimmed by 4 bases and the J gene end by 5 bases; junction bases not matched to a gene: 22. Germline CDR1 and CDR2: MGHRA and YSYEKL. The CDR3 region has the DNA TGCGCCAGCAGCCCCTCGGTCGGGGACAGGGGGACTTTCGGCAGGCACGAGCAGTACTTC. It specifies CASSPSVGDRGTFGRHEQYF.

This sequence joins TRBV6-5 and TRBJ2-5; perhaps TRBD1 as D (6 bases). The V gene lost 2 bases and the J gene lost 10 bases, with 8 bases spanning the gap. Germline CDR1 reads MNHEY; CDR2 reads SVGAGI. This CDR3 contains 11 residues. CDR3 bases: TGTGCCAGCAGTTACGGACAGATCCAGTACTTC. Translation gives CASSYGQIQYF.